This T cell receptor (beta chain) came from a study of blood T cells in healthy people across ages. There are 15 residues in the CDR3. Germline assignment: CDR1 DFQATT and CDR2 SNEGSKA (reference sequence). With V trimmed by 0 bases and J by 4 bases, 6 bases remained unmatched. This clonotype was seen a handful of times. Alongside a J-beta primer mix, a sample-barcoded 5' primer served in a second PCR lasting roughly 7 to 11 cycles. The template-switch adaptor was a 5' adaptor with 12 random nucleotides. It tagged each cDNA molecule. Via MiXCR, TCRdb re-called the 5' RACE reads, giving one row per CDR3 protein. The table lists some 1.6 million distinct CDR3 sequences, 30% to 35% of them singletons. Whenever a sample was processed, at least 6.5 million PBMCs were isolated.

The material sequenced was blood. The TCR was taken from a woman aged 25 to 39 in good health. The chain joins TRBV20-1 to TRBJ2-7; 10 nucleotides line up with TRBD2. CDR3 nucleotide sequence: TGCAGTGCTAGAGAGGGAGCGGGAGGGATTTACGAGCAGTACTTC. It encodes CSAREGAGGIYEQYF.